These 22 T cell receptor beta chains were sequenced from one sample in a study of blood T cell repertoires in COVID-19. Using immunoSEQ multiplex PCR, the repertoire was profiled, and TCRdb retains in-frame clones only, with some absent. The data show under 200,000 clones, with more than 75% seen just once and roughly 5.3% held by the top ten. The material sequenced was peripheral blood. The receptors were gathered from a man between 18 and 35 years old with COVID-19, enrolled during active disease.

The chain employs TRBV7-9 and TRBJ1-2; no clear D gene. Germline CDR1 is SEHNR and CDR2 is FQNEAQ (reference sequence). Trimming pared 3 bases from V and 1 base from J, leaving 9 bases between. The CDR3 covers 14 residues. In DNA form, the CDR3 reads TGTGCCAGCAGCTTCACCGGGAGTAACTATGGCTACACCTTC. It codes for CASSFTGSNYGYTF.

This sequence joins TRBV5-1 and TRBJ1-1, with 11 bases fitting TRBD1. CDR1 is SGHRS, CDR2 YFSETQ, per germline. CDR3 length: 15 residues. Trimming at V came to 3 bases and at J to 3 bases, leaving 4 bases not matched to a gene. CDR3 in amino acids: CASSSRTGGHTEAFF. The DNA of the CDR3 is TGCGCCAGCAGCTCCCGGACAGGGGGCCACACTGAAGCTTTCTTT. Looking up the rest from reference TRBV5-1 and TRBJ1-1 gives the full variable domain: KAGVTQTPRYLIKTRGQQVTLSCSPISGHRSVSWYQQTPGQGLQFLFEYFSETQRNKGNFPGRFSGRQFSNSRSEMNVSTLELGDSALYLCASSSRTGGHTEAFFGQGTRLTVV.

The chain links TRBV19 to TRBJ2-2; a weak D match, TRBD1 (6 bases). Germline CDR1 and CDR2: LNHDA and SQIVND (reference sequence). Trimming pared 0 bases from V and 7 bases from J, leaving 6 bases between. The CDR3 is made up of 13 amino acids. The CDR3 here is CASSIDRGGELFF. CDR3 in DNA: TGTGCCAGTAGTATAGACAGGGGCGGGGAGCTGTTTTTT. Complete variable domain (other parts from reference TRBV19 and TRBJ2-2): DGGITQSPKYLFRKEGQNVTLSCEQNLNHDAMYWYRQDPGQGLRLIYYSQIVNDFQKGDIAEGYSVSREKKESFPLTVTSAQKNPTAFYLCASSIDRGGELFFGEGSRLTVL.

This rearrangement joins TRBV19 to TRBJ1-5; 8 bases line up with TRBD1. V was clipped by 7 bases and J by 4 bases; unmatched bases: 3. Germline CDR1 is LNHDA and CDR2 is SQIVND (reference sequence). The CDR3 sequence is 13 residues long. The chain's CDR3 is CASTGGGNQPQHF. The CDR3 nucleotides are TGTGCCAGTACAGGGGGCGGGAATCAGCCCCAGCATTTT. Together with reference TRBV19 and TRBJ1-5, the CDR3 gives the full variable domain: DGGITQSPKYLFRKEGQNVTLSCEQNLNHDAMYWYRQDPGQGLRLIYYSQIVNDFQKGDIAEGYSVSREKKESFPLTVTSAQKNPTAFYLCASTGGGNQPQHFGDGTRLSIL.

V and J are TRBV14 and TRBJ1-3; D not certain. V dropped 8 bases and J dropped 5 bases, with 10 bases sitting between them. CDR3 length: 12 residues. The germline V gene encodes CDR1 SGHDN and CDR2 FVKESK. In nucleotides, the CDR3 is TGTGCCAGCGGGAGGGAGCGAAACACCATATATTTT. As protein: CASGRERNTIYF.

The chain employs TRBV27 and TRBJ1-5, with a possible D match to TRBD1 (6 bases). From germline, CDR1 is MNHEY and CDR2 SMNVEV (reference sequence). This CDR3 spans 15 amino acids. The ends were cut back, 0 bases at V and 5 bases at J, with 11 bases in the middle. The CDR3: CASSLSWTAYQPQHF. The CDR3, as DNA: TGTGCCAGCAGTTTATCTTGGACAGCCTATCAGCCCCAGCATTTT.

The rearrangement joins TRBV6-5 to TRBJ2-1; 8 bases agree with TRBD2. This CDR3 is 15 amino acids long. With V trimmed by 4 bases and J by 1 base, 3 bases remained unmatched. Germline CDR1 is MNHEY and CDR2 is SVGAGI. In nucleotides, the CDR3 is TGTGCCAGCAGTTCGGGGGGGGTTTCCTACAATGAGCAGTTCTTC. This sequence encodes CASSSGGVSYNEQFF.

The chain recombines TRBV21-1 with TRBJ2-3; the table assigns TRBD1, which was not confirmed against the DNA. TRBV21-1 is a pseudogene locus. This CDR3 has 16 amino acids. In DNA, the CDR3 is TGTGCCAGCAGCGACCCCCCCCAAGGCAGGGTCGATACGCAGTATTTT. Translation: CASSDPPQGRVDTQYF.

V usage is TRBV5-6 and J usage is TRBJ2-7; maybe TRBD1 (5 bases). V lost 0 bases and J lost 0, with 7 bases in between. Germline lookup yields CDR1 SGHDT and CDR2 YYEEEE. The CDR3 consists of 14 residues. The CDR3 is CASSLVDSSYEQYF. The CDR3 region has the DNA TGTGCCAGCAGCTTGGTTGACAGCTCCTACGAGCAGTACTTC.

The rearrangement joins TRBV4-3 to TRBJ1-1; D may be TRBD1 (5 bases). Per the germline V gene, CDR1 is LGHNA and CDR2 is YSLEER. The CDR3 is 16 amino acids. V lost 4 bases to trimming and J lost 3 bases, with 18 bases between them. In nucleotides, the CDR3 is TGCGCCAGCAGCCTCCTCACGGGGCGGGGATACACTGAAGCTTTCTTT. Protein sequence: CASSLLTGRGYTEAFF.

V is TRBV20-1 and J is TRBJ1-2; D is ambiguous. CDR1 DFQATT and CDR2 SNEGSKA come from the germline V gene (reference sequence). The germline V and J ends were trimmed by 3 bases and 8 bases, with 19 bases remaining between them. This CDR3 spans 14 amino acids. DNA for the CDR3: TGCAGTGCTAGTACGATGGTAGGGAGTAAGGGCTACACCTTC. Translation gives CSASTMVGSKGYTF.

This chain uses TRBV7-2 with TRBJ1-1, with TRBD1 matching 11 bases. V was clipped by 2 bases and J by 4 bases; unmatched bases: 9. The germline gives CDR1 SGHTA, CDR2 FQGNSA. This CDR3 is built from 17 residues. The CDR3 DNA is TGTGCCAGCAGCTTACTCGGGACAGGGGGAAGGAGCACTGAAGCTTTCTTT. Its translation is CASSLLGTGGRSTEAFF. Drawing the rest from reference TRBV7-2 and TRBJ1-1, the complete variable domain is GAGVSQSPSNKVTEKGKDVELRCDPISGHTALYWYRQSLGQGLEFLIYFQGNSAPDKSGLPSDRFSAERTGGSVSTLTIQRTQQEDSAVYLCASSLLGTGGRSTEAFFGQGTRLTVV.

The chain links TRBV14 to TRBJ2-7, with a weak D call TRBD2 (5 bases). Germline values: CDR1 SGHDN, CDR2 FVKESK. This CDR3 has 12 amino acids. Trimming cost V 4 bases and J 6 bases, with 10 bases left between them. CDR3 region: CASSPRVGEQYF. The CDR3 DNA reads TGTGCCAGCAGCCCGAGGGTGGGCGAGCAGTACTTC.

V usage is TRBV6-2 or TRBV6-3 and J usage is TRBJ1-5; 9 bases align to TRBD1. The CDR3 loop spans 17 amino acids. The germline V gene encodes CDR1 MNHEY and CDR2 SVGEGT. V shed 2 bases, J shed 6 bases, and the junction held 11 bases outside the gene matches. The CDR3 sequence: CASSYPGTGQMGQPQHF. CDR3 sequence (DNA): TGTGCCAGCAGTTACCCCGGGACAGGGCAAATGGGTCAGCCCCAGCATTTT.

V and J are TRBV18 and TRBJ2-7, with 9 bases aligning to TRBD1. Germline CDR1 reads KGHSH; CDR2 reads LQKENI. With 3 bases clipped from V and 6 bases from J, the junction kept 9 bases outside the gene matches. The CDR3 sequence is 15 residues long. CDR3 coding DNA: TGTGCCAGCTCACCCCCGGGACAGGGCTCGTTCGAGCAGTACTTC. This translates into CASSPPGQGSFEQYF.

The chain combines TRBV4-3 with TRBJ2-2; no reliable D call. CDR3 size: 13 residues. Germline CDR1 reads LGHNA; CDR2 reads YSLEER. The V gene lost 2 bases and the J gene lost 7 bases, with 8 bases spanning the gap. This CDR3 reads CASSQTGVGELFF. The CDR3, as DNA: TGCGCCAGCAGCCAAACCGGAGTCGGGGAGCTGTTTTTT.

J is TRBJ2-7 and V is TRBV28, with 9 bases identical to TRBD2. The CDR3 extends over 15 amino acids. With V trimmed by 1 base and J by 2 bases, 3 bases remained unmatched. Germline CDR1 MDHEN, CDR2 SYDVKM. The CDR3 DNA reads as TGTGCCAGCAGTTTATTGGCTAGCGGGGCCTACGAGCAGTACTTC. Translating it yields CASSLLASGAYEQYF.

The V call is TRBV27, the J call TRBJ2-1, with TRBD2 identical over 14 bases. The CDR3 loop spans 16 amino acids. Germline V gives CDR1 MNHEY, CDR2 SMNVEV (reference sequence). J gave up 7 bases and V 3 bases, and 5 bases lay outside the gene matches. Here the CDR3 reads CASSLGLAGARNEQFF. CDR3 nucleotides: TGTGCCAGCAGTTTGGGACTAGCGGGAGCGAGGAATGAGCAGTTCTTC.

This rearrangement joins TRBV19 to TRBJ1-2, with D possibly matching TRBD1 (6 bases). In germline, CDR1 is LNHDA, CDR2 SQIVND (reference sequence). V gave up 6 bases and J gave up 7 bases, with 12 bases separating them. This CDR3 is built from 12 residues. CDR3: CASSLGTFGYTF. In DNA, the CDR3 is TGTGCCAGTAGCCTCGGGACATTTGGCTACACCTTC.

V and J are TRBV7-9 and TRBJ2-1; maybe TRBD1 (6 bases). Trimming removed 5 bases from V and 5 bases from J, with 16 bases in between. Looked up from germline, CDR1 is SEHNR and CDR2 is FQNEAQ (reference sequence). The length of the CDR3 is 15 residues. This CDR3 reads CASSGPRDTNNEQFF. CDR3 bases: TGTGCCAGCAGCGGACCCCGGGACACAAACAATGAGCAGTTCTTC.

This clone appeared a few times. The same CDR3 arises from other DNA sequences in this sample as well. The chain couples TRBV5-1 to TRBJ2-7; TRBD1 agrees at 7 bases. The CDR3 is made up of 15 amino acids. CDR1 and CDR2 from the germline V gene are SGHRS and YFSETQ. The junction had 7 bases not matched to a gene; V was cut back by 4 bases and J by 0 bases. The CDR3 coding sequence is TGCGCCAGCAGCGCCCGACAGGGCGCCTCCTACGAGCAGTACTTC. Its translation is CASSARQGASYEQYF.

The V gene is TRBV5-4, the J gene TRBJ2-2; the match to TRBD1 covers 7 bases. V gave up 3 bases and J gave up 1 base; unmatched junction bases: 6. CDR1 and CDR2 (germline): SGHNT, YYREEE (reference sequence). This CDR3 has 16 residues. The CDR3 here is CASSWGQPVNTGELFF. For the CDR3, the DNA is TGTGCCAGCAGCTGGGGACAGCCGGTGAACACCGGGGAGCTGTTTTTT.